The 11 T cell receptor beta chains below all came from one sample that was sequenced in a study of CD8 T cells in ankylosing spondylitis. TCRdb fed the 5' RACE reads into MiXCR, producing one record per CDR3 protein. Of about 160,000 distinct CDR3 sequences listed, around 17% are singletons. The sample taken for sequencing was blood, either unsorted or a sorted T cell fraction (not recorded which). Source of these receptors: a male donor with ankylosing spondylitis or in good health (not recorded which).

This clonotype was seen a few times. The rearrangement links TRBV30 to TRBJ1-3, with 7 bases identical to TRBD1. V shed 3 bases, J shed 2 bases, and the junction held 4 bases outside the gene matches. Germline lookup yields CDR1 GTSNPN and CDR2 SVGIG (reference sequence). This CDR3 has 14 amino acids. Here the CDR3 reads CAWSPGTAGNTIYF. Here the CDR3 DNA reads TGTGCCTGGAGCCCCGGGACAGCTGGAAACACCATATATTTT.

This clonotype was picked up a small number of times. V usage is TRBV7-2 and J usage is TRBJ1-6; D is perhaps TRBD1 (6 bases). The CDR3 is 16 residues long. In germline, CDR1 is SGHTA, CDR2 FQGNSA. The ends were cut back, 6 bases at V and 2 bases at J, with 14 bases in the middle. The CDR3: CASRPPGQPYNSPLHF. DNA of the CDR3: TGTGCCAGCAGACCCCCGGGACAACCCTATAATTCACCCCTCCACTTT. Combining the CDR3 with reference TRBV7-2 and TRBJ1-6 gives the whole variable domain GAGVSQSPSNKVTEKGKDVELRCDPISGHTALYWYRQSLGQGLEFLIYFQGNSAPDKSGLPSDRFSAERTGGSVSTLTIQRTQQEDSAVYLCASRPPGQPYNSPLHFGNGTRLTVT.

This clonotype was found many times. The V and J genes are TRBV20-1 and TRBJ1-1; D is unclear. CDR1 is DFQATT and CDR2 is SNEGSKA in the germline V gene (reference sequence). CDR3 length: 14 amino acids. V was clipped by 6 bases and J by 0 bases, with 14 bases between them. The CDR3 here is CSAPNRQLNTEAFF. DNA of the CDR3: TGCAGTGCCCCGAACCGCCAGTTGAACACTGAAGCTTTCTTT.

The rearrangement joins TRBV29-1 to TRBJ1-5; 9 bases are shared with TRBD1. V shed 6 bases and J 5 bases; nucleotides not matched to a gene: 5. The CDR3 sequence is 13 residues long. The germline V gene encodes CDR1 SQVTM and CDR2 ANQGSEA. The DNA of the CDR3 is TGCAGCGTCTCACAGGGGGCTTATCAGCCCCAGCATTTT. Translated, it gives CSVSQGAYQPQHF.

This clonotype was observed many times. This rearrangement joins TRBV19 to TRBJ2-1; D gene unclear. The germline V gene encodes CDR1 LNHDA and CDR2 SQIVND (reference sequence). This CDR3 has 12 amino acids. V dropped 7 bases and J dropped 2 bases, with 6 bases sitting between them. The CDR3 loop is CASKGTYNEQFF. The CDR3 nucleotides are TGTGCCAGTAAAGGGACCTACAATGAGCAGTTCTTC.

The chain recombines TRBV5-5 with TRBJ1-6, with a tentative D call TRBD1 (6 bases). Germline loops: CDR1 SGHKS, CDR2 YYEKEE (reference sequence). The germline V and J ends were trimmed by 0 bases and 10 bases, with 17 bases remaining between them. The CDR3 loop spans 16 amino acids. The CDR3 nucleotides are TGTGCCAGCAGCTTGGTTAAGGGGGGGCATCGGTCACCCCTCCACTTT. Its translation: CASSLVKGGHRSPLHF. Looking up the rest from reference TRBV5-5 and TRBJ1-6 gives the full variable domain: DAGVTQSPTHLIKTRGQQVTLRCSPISGHKSVSWYQQVLGQGPQFIFQYYEKEERGRGNFPDRFSARQFPNYSSELNVNALLLGDSALYLCASSLVKGGHRSPLHFGNGTRLTVT.

This clonotype has a single count. A much larger clone lies one base from this, so it may be a read error. The V gene is TRBV24-1, the J gene TRBJ2-2; D gene uncertain. V gave up 3 bases and J gave up 4 bases, with 8 bases separating them. Germline values: CDR1 KGHDR, CDR2 SFDVKD. This CDR3 is built from 14 residues. The CDR3 loop is CATSDARATGELFF. As DNA, the CDR3 is TGTGCCACCAGTGATGCAAGGGCCACCGGGGAGCTGTTTTTT.

This clonotype was seen many times. The chain uses TRBV15 and TRBJ2-3; D unresolved. The CDR3 is made up of 15 amino acids. Germline CDR1 and CDR2: LNHNV and YYDKDF (reference sequence). V lost 0 bases and J lost 3, with 10 bases in between. The CDR3 bases are TGTGCCACCAGCAGAGACACCGCTACTACAGATACGCAGTATTTT. It is translated as CATSRDTATTDTQYF.

In its sample, this clonotype was seen many times. The chain is built from TRBV27 and TRBJ2-1; 11 nucleotides align to TRBD2. The length of the CDR3 is 14 residues. In germline, CDR1 is MNHEY, CDR2 SMNVEV (reference sequence). The ends lost 9 bases at V and 7 bases at J; junction bases unmatched: 8. The CDR3 reads CASHGLAGQNEQFF. CDR3 coding DNA: TGTGCCAGTCATGGACTAGCGGGCCAGAATGAGCAGTTCTTC.

The chain is built from TRBV11-1 and TRBJ2-7; TRBD1 agrees at 7 bases. CDR1 and CDR2 (germline): SGHAT, FQDESV (reference sequence). The V gene end was trimmed by 2 bases and the J gene end by 6 bases; junction bases not matched to a gene: 4. This CDR3 is 13 amino acids long. CDR3 loop: CASSLQGGVEQYF. CDR3 sequence (DNA): TGTGCCAGCAGCTTACAAGGGGGCGTCGAGCAGTACTTC.

This clonotype occurred many times. This chain connects TRBV30 to TRBJ2-7; TRBD2 is a possible D gene (5 bases). The CDR3 loop spans 12 amino acids. V was clipped by 2 bases and J by 6 bases, with 11 bases between them. Germline-derived CDR1 and CDR2 are GTSNPN and SVGIG (reference sequence). The CDR3 loop is CAWSPAEGEQYF. CDR3 coding DNA: TGTGCCTGGAGTCCGGCAGAGGGCGAGCAGTACTTC.